This T cell receptor (beta chain) was documented in a study of blood T cells in healthy people across ages. General observations from the study: With age, beta diversity per million T cells declined roughly linearly, significantly by 40 to 50. A greater number of naive CD4+ cells and higher diversity distinguished long-lived donors from aged donors.

The germline V and J ends were trimmed by 2 bases and 4 bases, with 15 bases remaining between them. The CDR3 is 16 amino acids. The germline V gene has CDR1 SGHAT and CDR2 FQNNGV. On this clonotype: Its antigen is not identified.

A second PCR, run for about 7 to 11 cycles, used a sample-barcoded 5' primer plus a J-beta primer mix. TCRdb re-derived calls from the 5' RACE reads in MiXCR, one entry per CDR3 protein. The profile covers approximately 1.5 million distinct CDR3 sequences, with approximately 39% appearing a single time and around 4% taken by the ten largest. The sample comprised blood. The receptor was derived from a woman under 30 in good health. This sequence joins TRBV11-2 and TRBJ2-1; possibly TRBD2 for D (6 bases). CDR3 sequence (DNA): TGTGCCAGCAGCTTAAACGTCGGAGGGTCATACAATGAGCAGTTCTTC. Its translation: CASSLNVGGSYNEQFF.